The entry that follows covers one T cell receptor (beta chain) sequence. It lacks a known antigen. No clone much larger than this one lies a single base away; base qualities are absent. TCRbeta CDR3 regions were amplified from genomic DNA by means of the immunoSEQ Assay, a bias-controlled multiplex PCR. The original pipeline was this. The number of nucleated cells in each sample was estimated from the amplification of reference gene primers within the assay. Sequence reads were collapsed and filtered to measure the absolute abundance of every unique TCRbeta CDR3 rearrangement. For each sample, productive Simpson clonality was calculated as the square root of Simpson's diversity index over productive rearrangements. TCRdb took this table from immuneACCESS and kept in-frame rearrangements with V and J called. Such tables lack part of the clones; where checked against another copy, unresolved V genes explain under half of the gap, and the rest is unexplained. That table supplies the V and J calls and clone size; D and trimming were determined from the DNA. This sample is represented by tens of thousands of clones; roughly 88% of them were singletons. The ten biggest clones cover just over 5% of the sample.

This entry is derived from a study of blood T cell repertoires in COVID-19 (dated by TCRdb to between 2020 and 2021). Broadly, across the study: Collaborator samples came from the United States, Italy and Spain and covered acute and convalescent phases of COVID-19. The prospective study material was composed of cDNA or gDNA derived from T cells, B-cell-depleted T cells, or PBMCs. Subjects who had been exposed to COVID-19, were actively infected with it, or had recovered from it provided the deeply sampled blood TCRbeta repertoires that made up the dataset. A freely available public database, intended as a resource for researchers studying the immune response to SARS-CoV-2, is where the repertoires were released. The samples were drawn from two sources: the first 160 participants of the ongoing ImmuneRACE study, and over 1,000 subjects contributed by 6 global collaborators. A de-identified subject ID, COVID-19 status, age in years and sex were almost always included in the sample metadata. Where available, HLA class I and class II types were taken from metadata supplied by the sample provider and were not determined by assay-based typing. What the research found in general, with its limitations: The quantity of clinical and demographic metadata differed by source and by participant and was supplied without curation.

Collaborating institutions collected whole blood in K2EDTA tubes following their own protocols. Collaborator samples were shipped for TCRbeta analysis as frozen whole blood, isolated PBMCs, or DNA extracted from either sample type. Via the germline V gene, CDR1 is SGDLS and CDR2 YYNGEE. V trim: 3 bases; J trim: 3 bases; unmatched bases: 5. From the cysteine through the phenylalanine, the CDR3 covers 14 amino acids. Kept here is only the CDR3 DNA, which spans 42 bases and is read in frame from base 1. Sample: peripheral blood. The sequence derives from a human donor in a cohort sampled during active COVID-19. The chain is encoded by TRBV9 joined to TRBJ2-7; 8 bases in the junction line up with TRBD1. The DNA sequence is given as TGTGCCAGCAGCGCAGGACAGGGTATCTACGAGCAGTACTTC. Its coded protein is CASSAGQGIYEQYF.